This is a list of T cell receptor beta chains from one sample in a study of neoadjuvant nivolumab and ipilimumab in lung cancer. TCRdb keeps only in-frame clones here, not all; method: immunoSEQ multiplex PCR. The data hold tens of thousands of clones, with about 83% observed a single time. The specimen was tumor tissue, collected after neoadjuvant nivolumab, alone or with ipilimumab, at or shortly before surgery. Receptors were obtained from an adult with non-small cell lung cancer. The CDR3 runs from the conserved cysteine through the conserved F or W. Each record gives: CDR3 length, clone size, D gene, V gene, J gene, CDR3 DNA, CDR3 protein. A D gene is named only where the DNA matches it firmly. For some rows the clone size is stated as once, few or many, or as a class when expanded; others skip it.

>11|NA|NA|TRBV30|TRBJ2-3
TGTGCCTGGGGCGGCACAGATACGCAGTATTTT
CAWGGTDTQYF
>13|NA|TRBD2|TRBV2|TRBJ2-5
TGTGCCGACAGTCTAGCGGTACAAGAGACCCAGTACTTC
CADSLAVQETQYF
>14|NA|NA|TRBV7-6|TRBJ2-6
TGTGCCAGCAGCTTAGATTCTGGGGCCAACGTCCTGACTTTC
CASSLDSGANVLTF
>15|NA|NA|TRBV27|TRBJ2-2
TGTGCCAGCAGTTTAGTGTTTGGGATCACCGGGGAGCTGTTTTTT
CASSLVFGITGELFF
>14|NA|NA|TRBV30|TRBJ1-4
TGTGCCTGGAGTGTGTCAGTCGGAAATGAAAAACTGTTTTTT
CAWSVSVGNEKLFF
>12|NA|NA|TRBV7-9|TRBJ1-1
TGTGCCAGCAGCTTAGGAGGATCTGAAGCTTTCTTT
CASSLGGSEAFF
>15|NA|NA|TRBV5-8|TRBJ2-1
TGTGCCAGCAGCTTGCTGTGGGCTACCTACAATGAGCAGTTCTTC
CASSLLWATYNEQFF
>14|NA|NA|TRBV11-2|TRBJ2-3
TGTGCCAGCAGCTTAGGGTCGGACCCAGATACGCAGTATTTT
CASSLGSDPDTQYF
>13|NA|TRBD2|TRBV5-1|TRBJ2-1
TGCGCCAGCAAGCGGGGGCAGTACAATGAGCAGTTCTTC
CASKRGQYNEQFF
>16|NA|NA|TRBV4-3|TRBJ2-1
TGCGCCAGCAGCCAGTCGGGGAAGGCCCTAAGGAATGAGCAGTTCTTC
CASSQSGKALRNEQFF
>17|NA|NA|TRBV19|TRBJ1-1
TGTGCCAGTAGTATAGAACCGAGGACTCCACTGAACACTGAAGCTTTCTTT
CASSIEPRTPLNTEAFF
>15|NA|TRBD2|TRBV7-2|TRBJ2-7
TGTGCCAGCAGCATGGGAACGGGGGGTCTCTACGAGCAGTACTTC
CASSMGTGGLYEQYF
>16|NA|TRBD1|TRBV7-2|TRBJ2-5
TGTGCCAGCAGCTTTCTGGAGGGGACAGGGGACGAGACCCAGTACTTC
CASSFLEGTGDETQYF
>15|NA|TRBD1|TRBV10-3|TRBJ2-4
TGTGCCATCAGTGAGTCGACAGGGGCCAAAAACATTCAGTACTTC
CAISESTGAKNIQYF
>14|NA|TRBD2|TRBV7-9|TRBJ2-3
TGTGCCAGCAGCTCGGGACTAGGAACAGATACGCAGTATTTT
CASSSGLGTDTQYF
>14|NA|NA|TRBV30|TRBJ2-2
TGTGCCGGGATGGTATTACTGAACACCGGGGAGCTGTTTTTT
CAGMVLLNTGELFF
>16|NA|NA|TRBV27|TRBJ1-6
TGTGCCAGCAGGTCTGGACATAGCTCCTATAATTCACCCCTCCACTTT
CASRSGHSSYNSPLHF
>14|few|NA|TRBV11-3|TRBJ2-3
TGTGCCAGCAGCTTAACAGCTAGCACAGATACGCAGTATTTT
CASSLTASTDTQYF
>14|NA|NA|TRBV7-2|TRBJ2-2
TGTGCCAGCAGCCCCCAGAGCGGGACCGGGGAGCTGTTTTTT
CASSPQSGTGELFF
>14|once|TRBD1|TRBV5-6|TRBJ2-7
TGTGCCAGCAGCTTTAACAGGGGGGCCTACGAGCAGTACTTC
CASSFNRGAYEQYF
>12|NA|NA|TRBV27|TRBJ2-7
TGTGCCAGCTTTATTAGCTCCTACGAGCAGTACTTC
CASFISSYEQYF
>15|NA|TRBD1|TRBV2|TRBJ2-2
TGTGCCAGCAGTGGTCGACAGGGGAACACCGGGGAGCTGTTTTTT
CASSGRQGNTGELFF
>14|NA|TRBD1|TRBV7-8|TRBJ1-2
TGTGCCAGCAGCTTCGACAGGGGGCAATATGGCTACACCTTC
CASSFDRGQYGYTF
>16|NA|NA|TRBV5-1|TRBJ2-6
TGCGCCAGCAGCTTAGACAGTTTCTCTGGGGCCAACGTCCTGACTTTC
CASSLDSFSGANVLTF
>15|NA|TRBD2|TRBV7-9|TRBJ2-3
TGTGCCAGCAGCCGCGGACTAGCGGGCACAGATACGCAGTATTTT
CASSRGLAGTDTQYF
>13|NA|NA|TRBV10-3|TRBJ1-5
TGTGCCATCAGTGGACAGGCAAGTCAGCCCCAGCATTTT
CAISGQASQPQHF
>14|once|NA|TRBV6-1|TRBJ1-5
TGTGCCAGCAGGGATCGGGTCGTTTATCAGCCCCAGCATTTT
CASRDRVVYQPQHF
>14|few|NA|TRBV11-1|TRBJ1-2
TGTGCCAGCAGCTTAAACGGGGGGAACTATGGCTACACCTTC
CASSLNGGNYGYTF
>16|NA|TRBD2|TRBV7-8|TRBJ2-1
TGTGCCAGCACAGAACGGGAGGGCCTATCCTACAATGAGCAGTTCTTC
CASTEREGLSYNEQFF
>15|NA|TRBD1|TRBV6-4|TRBJ2-1
TGTGCCAGCAGTGAGCTGTGGGACAGGGGTAATGAGCAGTTCTTC
CASSELWDRGNEQFF
>14|NA|NA|TRBV5-1|TRBJ2-7
TGCGCCAGCAGCTTGGAGTCAATGTCCCACGAGCAGTACTTC
CASSLESMSHEQYF
>14|few|NA|TRBV5-1|TRBJ1-2
TGCGCCAGCAGCGGAGGCGCCTCGAACTATGGCTACACCTTC
CASSGGASNYGYTF
>13|NA|TRBD1|TRBV29-1|TRBJ1-1
TGCAGCGTCGACGGACAGGGAGGAACTGAAGCTTTCTTT
CSVDGQGGTEAFF
>15|NA|TRBD2|TRBV7-2|TRBJ2-1
TGTGCCAGCAGCCCCGGGACTAGCGTCTACAATGAGCAGTTCTTC
CASSPGTSVYNEQFF
>12|NA|NA|TRBV27|TRBJ2-2
TGTGCCAGCAGTTTTTTCACCGGGGAGCTGTTTTTT
CASSFFTGELFF
>16|NA|TRBD1|TRBV2|TRBJ1-4
TGTGCCAGCAGCCCTTTACAGGGGACAATAAATGAAAAACTGTTTTTT
CASSPLQGTINEKLFF
>11|few|NA|TRBV6-1|TRBJ2-5
TGTGGGGGCGGCCGAAAAGAGACCCAGTACTTC
CGGGRKETQYF
>14|NA|NA|TRBV7-3|TRBJ2-1
TGTGCCAGCAAAAGGAGGGCCGACGGCAATGAGCAGTTCTTC
CASKRRADGNEQFF
>15|NA|NA|TRBV6-1|TRBJ2-2
TGTGCCAGCAAGGTGAGGACACCCTACACCGGGGAGCTGTTTTTT
CASKVRTPYTGELFF
>12|NA|TRBD1|TRBV29-1|TRBJ1-2
TGCAGCGCTGCGGACAGGGACTATGGCTACACCTTC
CSAADRDYGYTF
>12|NA|NA|TRBV11-3|TRBJ2-5
TGTGCCAGCAGCTTAGATCAAGAGACCCAGTACTTC
CASSLDQETQYF
>18|NA|TRBD2|TRBV5-1|TRBJ2-5
TGCGCCAGCAGCATCGGGACTAGCGGGGGAGTTAACCAAGAGACCCAGTACTTC
CASSIGTSGGVNQETQYF
>14|NA|TRBD1|TRBV7-3|TRBJ2-7
TGTGCCAGCAGCTCAACAGGGGGCCGGGACGAGCAGTACTTC
CASSSTGGRDEQYF
>16|NA|TRBD1|TRBV15|TRBJ2-5
TGTGCCACCAGCAGGGGTCAAGAAGGGACAGGTGGGACCCAGTACTTC
CATSRGQEGTGGTQYF
>11|NA|NA|TRBV6-5|TRBJ2-1
TGTGCCAGCAGTACCAACAATGAGCAGTTCTTC
CASSTNNEQFF
>14|NA|TRBD1|TRBV15|TRBJ1-2
TGTGCCACCAGTCCGGACAGGGGGCCCTATGGCTACACCTTC
CATSPDRGPYGYTF
>14|NA|TRBD1|TRBV5-1|TRBJ2-7
TGCGCCAGCAGCTTGGAACAGGGGGTATACGAGCAGTACTTC
CASSLEQGVYEQYF
>16|NA|TRBD2|TRBV9|TRBJ2-1
TGTGCCAGCAGCGTATCCAGCGGGAGCTCCTACAATGAGCAGTTCTTC
CASSVSSGSSYNEQFF
>16|NA|NA|TRBV18|TRBJ2-6
TGTGCCAGCTCACCCCTCCCGAGCTCTGGGGCCAACGTCCTGACTTTC
CASSPLPSSGANVLTF
>14|NA|NA|TRBV5-1|TRBJ1-2
TGCGCCAGCACCTCAATGGCAGCTAACTATGGCTACACCTTC
CASTSMAANYGYTF
>15|NA|TRBD2|TRBV7-9|TRBJ2-3
TGTGCCAGCAGCTCGCCGGGACTAGCGGGGGATACGCAGTATTTT
CASSSPGLAGDTQYF
>16|NA|NA|TRBV9|TRBJ1-4
TGTGCCAGCAGCGTAGGTGACAGGACAACTAATGAAAAACTGTTTTTT
CASSVGDRTTNEKLFF
>15|NA|TRBD1|TRBV5-6|TRBJ1-1
TGTGCCAGCAGCCTTACAGGGGGACAGATCACTGAAGCTTTCTTT
CASSLTGGQITEAFF
>13|NA|NA|TRBV5-1|TRBJ1-4
TGCGCCAGCAGCGCCGGCTCGACTGAAAAACTGTTTTTT
CASSAGSTEKLFF
>11|NA|NA|TRBV7-9|TRBJ1-1
TGTGCCAGCAGCATGAACACTGAAGCTTTCTTT
CASSMNTEAFF
>15|NA|TRBD1|TRBV6-5|TRBJ1-2
TGTGCCAGCAGTTTACAGGGGGGCGGTCCCGGGGGCTACACCTTC
CASSLQGGGPGGYTF